This T cell receptor (beta chain) is from a study of T cell clonotyping in hematopoietic cell transplantation. The study's findings and limits: No sorting was done, leaving CD4 and CD8 contributions mixed. Recipient TCR diversity dropped after transplant; expanded clonotypes rose from day 30 to 180.

A remark on this clone: The antigen is unknown.

CDR1 SGHRS and CDR2 YFSETQ come from the germline V gene. The CDR3 spans 14 residues. Trimming stripped 0 bases from V and 2 bases from J, with 9 bases between. TCRdb's table, derived via immunoSEQ multiplex PCR, lists solely in-frame clones and lacks some. Of roughly 13,000 clones in the sample, about three fifths were seen once. The TCR sequence derives from a human donor who either received an allogeneic hematopoietic cell transplant for a myeloid malignancy or was a related donor (not recorded which). Some clones in this sample may be carry-over from other donors' samples. V gene TRBV5-1 combines with J gene TRBJ2-7; tentative D call: TRBD1 (6 bases). The sample taken for sequencing was PBMCs. CDR3 in amino acids: CASSLAGDTYEQYF. The CDR3 DNA follows: TGCGCCAGCAGCTTGGCAGGGGATACCTACGAGCAGTACTTC.